A selection of T cell receptor beta chains follows, all from one sample in a study of blood T cell repertoires in COVID-19. The method was immunoSEQ multiplex PCR; TCRdb's version includes in-frame clones alone and lacks a portion of them. The sample shows about 100,000 clones, over 70% of them seen only once. The sample comprised peripheral blood. Source of these receptors: a man aged 55 to 70 with acute or convalescent COVID-19. CDR3s include the opening cysteine and the closing phenylalanine or tryptophan. A D gene is named only where the DNA matches it firmly. Clone size is not always given. Where it is, it says once, few, many or a class for expanded clones.

V	size	D	length	J	DNA	CDR3
TRBV10-1	few	TRBD1	16	TRBJ1-2	TGCGCCAGCAGTCCCGGGCTGGGACAGGGGATTTATGGCTACACCTTC	CASSPGLGQGIYGYTF
TRBV9	NA	TRBD1	12	TRBJ2-7	TGTGCCAGCAGCCGGACAGGGTACGAGCAGTACTTC	CASSRTGYEQYF
TRBV19	NA	NA	13	TRBJ1-5	TGTGCCAGTACGCGGGGCCCCCATCAGCCCCAGCATTTT	CASTRGPHQPQHF
TRBV25-1	NA	NA	14	TRBJ2-1	TGTGCCAGCAGTGAATGGCGGGATTGGGGTGAGCAGTTCTTC	CASSEWRDWGEQFF
TRBV18	NA	TRBD1	13	TRBJ1-2	TGTGCCAGCTCCCCCGGGACAGGCTATGGCTACACCTTC	CASSPGTGYGYTF
TRBV11-2	once	TRBD2	20	TRBJ2-3	TGTGCCAGCAGCTTAGATATCGTAGTCGGGATAGCGGGGAGTACAGATACGCAGTATTTT	CASSLDIVVGIAGSTDTQYF
TRBV19	NA	TRBD1	15	TRBJ1-1	TGTGCCAGTAGACAAGCGACAGGGGTGAACACTGAAGCTTTCTTT	CASRQATGVNTEAFF
TRBV2	NA	NA	15	TRBJ2-5	TGTGCCAGCAGTGGGCAGGGGCTCTCCCAAGAGACCCAGTACTTC	CASSGQGLSQETQYF
TRBV7-8	NA	TRBD2	15	TRBJ2-3	TGTGCCAGCAGCTTACTGGCGGGAGTCACAGATACGCAGTATTTT	CASSLLAGVTDTQYF
TRBV19	NA	NA	16	TRBJ1-4	TGTGCCAGTAGTATTATCTCGTGGAGCCGAAATGAAAAACTGTTTTTT	CASSIISWSRNEKLFF
TRBV7-3	NA	TRBD1	14	TRBJ1-1	TGTGCCAGCAGCAAAACAGGGGGGAACACTGAAGCTTTCTTT	CASSKTGGNTEAFF
TRBV18	NA	TRBD1	16	TRBJ2-7	TGTGCCAGCTCACTTCAGCGTCCGGGACAGGGGTTCGAGCAGTACTTC	CASSLQRPGQGFEQYF
TRBV28	NA	NA	14	TRBJ2-1	TGTGCCAGCAGAAAGGGACTCGCCTACAATGAGCAGTTCTTC	CASRKGLAYNEQFF
TRBV19	few	NA	13	TRBJ1-1	TGTGCCAGTAGTATAGTGGCGAACACTGAAGCTTTCTTT	CASSIVANTEAFF
TRBV28	NA	TRBD1	14	TRBJ1-5	TGTGCCAGCAGTCCCGGACAGGGGGATCAGCCCCAGCATTTT	CASSPGQGDQPQHF
TRBV5-4	NA	TRBD1	14	TRBJ2-5	TGTGCCAGCAGCAAGAATACAGGGGGCTGGACCCAGTACTTC	CASSKNTGGWTQYF
TRBV29-1	NA	TRBD1	12	TRBJ2-4	TGCAGCGGGAGGCAGGGGGCTGACATTCAGTACTTC	CSGRQGADIQYF
TRBV28	NA	NA	14	TRBJ2-7	TGTGCCAGCAGTTTTGGGCGCAACTCCTACGAGCAGTACTTC	CASSFGRNSYEQYF
TRBV28	few	TRBD1	16	TRBJ2-1	TGTGCCAGCAGTACCCTGGGGGGACAGGTCAGCAATGAGCAGTTCTTC	CASSTLGGQVSNEQFF
TRBV11-3	NA	NA	15	TRBJ2-2	TGTGCCAGCAGCCCCGGGTTAGGGAACACCGGGGAGCTGTTTTTT	CASSPGLGNTGELFF
TRBV11-3	once	NA	13	TRBJ1-1	TGTGCCAGCAGTCACGACAGAAGCACTGAAGCTTTCTTT	CASSHDRSTEAFF
TRBV10-2	NA	TRBD2	14	TRBJ2-5	TGCGCCAGCAGTCCCGGGACTAGCATAGAGACCCAGTACTTC	CASSPGTSIETQYF
TRBV11-2	NA	NA	14	TRBJ1-2	TGTGCCAGCAGCTTAGGGGGAGAGATCTATGGCTACACCTTC	CASSLGGEIYGYTF
TRBV27	NA	NA	11	TRBJ2-7	TGTGCCAGCAGTTCCACCTACGAGCAGTACTTC	CASSSTYEQYF
TRBV7-2	NA	TRBD2	14	TRBJ2-1	TGTGCCAGCAGCTTGGGACTAGCGGGTGATGAGCAGTTCTTC	CASSLGLAGDEQFF
TRBV24-1	NA	TRBD1	15	TRBJ2-5	TGTGCCACCAGTGATTTTTTACAGGGGGCTGAGACCCAGTACTTC	CATSDFLQGAETQYF
TRBV4-3	once	TRBD2	18	TRBJ2-2	TGCGCCAGCAGCCAAGACCGGACTAGCGGGGAGATCACCGGGGAGCTGTTTTTT	CASSQDRTSGEITGELFF
TRBV27	NA	TRBD1	16	TRBJ2-5	TGTGCCAGCAGTCCCCTCGGGCCTGACAGGGGCGAGACCCAGTACTTC	CASSPLGPDRGETQYF
TRBV6-5	NA	NA	16	TRBJ1-5	TGTGCCAGCAGTTACTCGAAACAGGGACGCAATCAGCCCCAGCATTTT	CASSYSKQGRNQPQHF
TRBV29-1	NA	NA	13	TRBJ1-5	TGCAGCGTTGAAACTAGTACGGATCAGCCCCAGCATTTT	CSVETSTDQPQHF
TRBV30	NA	TRBD2	14	TRBJ2-7	TGTGCCTGGAGTGTACTAGCGGGGGCTTACGAGCAGTACTTC	CAWSVLAGAYEQYF
TRBV4-3	NA	TRBD1	17	TRBJ2-2	TGCGCCAGCAGCTACCGAACAGGGGGCGCTTCCACCGGGGAGCTGTTTTTT	CASSYRTGGASTGELFF
TRBV6-2/TRBV6-3	once	TRBD1	14	TRBJ2-7	TGTGCCAGCAGTGATGACAGGGGGTCCTACGAGCAGTACTTC	CASSDDRGSYEQYF